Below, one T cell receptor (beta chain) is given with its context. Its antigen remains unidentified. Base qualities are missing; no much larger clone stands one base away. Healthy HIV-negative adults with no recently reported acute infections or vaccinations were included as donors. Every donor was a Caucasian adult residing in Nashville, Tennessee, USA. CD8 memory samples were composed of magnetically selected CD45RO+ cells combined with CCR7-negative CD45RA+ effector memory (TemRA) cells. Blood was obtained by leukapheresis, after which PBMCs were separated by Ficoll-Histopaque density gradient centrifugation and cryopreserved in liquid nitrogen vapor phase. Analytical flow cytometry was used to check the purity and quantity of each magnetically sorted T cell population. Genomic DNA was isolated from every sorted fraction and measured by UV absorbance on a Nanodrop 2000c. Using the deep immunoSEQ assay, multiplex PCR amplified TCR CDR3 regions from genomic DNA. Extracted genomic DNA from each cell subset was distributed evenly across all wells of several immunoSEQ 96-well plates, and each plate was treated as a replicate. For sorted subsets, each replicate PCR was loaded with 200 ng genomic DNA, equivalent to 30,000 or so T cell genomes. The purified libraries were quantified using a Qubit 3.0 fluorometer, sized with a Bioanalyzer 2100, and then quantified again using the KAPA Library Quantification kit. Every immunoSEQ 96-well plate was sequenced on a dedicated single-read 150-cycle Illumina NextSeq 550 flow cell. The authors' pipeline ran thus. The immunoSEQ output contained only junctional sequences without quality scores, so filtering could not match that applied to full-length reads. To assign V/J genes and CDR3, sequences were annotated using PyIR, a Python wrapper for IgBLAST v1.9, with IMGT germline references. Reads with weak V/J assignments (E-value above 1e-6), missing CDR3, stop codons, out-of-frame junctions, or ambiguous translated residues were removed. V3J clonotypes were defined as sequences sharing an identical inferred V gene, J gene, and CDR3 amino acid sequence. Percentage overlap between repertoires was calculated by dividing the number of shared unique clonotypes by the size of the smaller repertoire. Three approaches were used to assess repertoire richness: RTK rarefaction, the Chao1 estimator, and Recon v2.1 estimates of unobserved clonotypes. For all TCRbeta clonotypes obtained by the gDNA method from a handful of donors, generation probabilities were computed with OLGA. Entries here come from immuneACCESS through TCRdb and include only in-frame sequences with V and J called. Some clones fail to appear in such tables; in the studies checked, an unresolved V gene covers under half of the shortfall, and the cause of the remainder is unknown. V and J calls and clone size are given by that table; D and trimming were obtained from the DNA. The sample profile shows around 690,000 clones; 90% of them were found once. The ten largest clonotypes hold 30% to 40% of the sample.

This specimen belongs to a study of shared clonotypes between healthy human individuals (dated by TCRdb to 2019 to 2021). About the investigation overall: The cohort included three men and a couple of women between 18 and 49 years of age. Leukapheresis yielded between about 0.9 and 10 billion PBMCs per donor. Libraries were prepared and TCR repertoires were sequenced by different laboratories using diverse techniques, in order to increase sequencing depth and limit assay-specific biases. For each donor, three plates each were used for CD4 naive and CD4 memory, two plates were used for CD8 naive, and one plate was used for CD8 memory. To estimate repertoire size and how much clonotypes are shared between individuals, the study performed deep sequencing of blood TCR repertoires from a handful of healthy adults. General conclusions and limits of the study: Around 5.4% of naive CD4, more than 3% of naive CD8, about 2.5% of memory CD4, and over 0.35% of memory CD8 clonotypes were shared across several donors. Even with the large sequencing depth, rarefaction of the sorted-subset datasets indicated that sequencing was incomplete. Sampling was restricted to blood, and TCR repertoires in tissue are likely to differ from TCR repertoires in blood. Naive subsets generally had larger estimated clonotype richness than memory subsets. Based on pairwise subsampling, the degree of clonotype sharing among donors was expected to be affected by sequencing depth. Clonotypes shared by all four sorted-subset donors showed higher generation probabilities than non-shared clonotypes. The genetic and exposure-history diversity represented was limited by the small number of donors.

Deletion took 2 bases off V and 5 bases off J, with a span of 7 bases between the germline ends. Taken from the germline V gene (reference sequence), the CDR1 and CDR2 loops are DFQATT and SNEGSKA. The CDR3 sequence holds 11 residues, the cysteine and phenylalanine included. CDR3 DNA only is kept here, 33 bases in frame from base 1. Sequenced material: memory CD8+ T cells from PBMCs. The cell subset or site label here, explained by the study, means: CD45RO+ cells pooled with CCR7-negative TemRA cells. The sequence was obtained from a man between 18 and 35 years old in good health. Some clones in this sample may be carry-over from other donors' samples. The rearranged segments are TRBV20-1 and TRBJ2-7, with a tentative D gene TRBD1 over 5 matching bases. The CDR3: CSARQGNEQYF. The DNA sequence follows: TGCAGTGCTAGACAGGGTAACGAGCAGTACTTC.